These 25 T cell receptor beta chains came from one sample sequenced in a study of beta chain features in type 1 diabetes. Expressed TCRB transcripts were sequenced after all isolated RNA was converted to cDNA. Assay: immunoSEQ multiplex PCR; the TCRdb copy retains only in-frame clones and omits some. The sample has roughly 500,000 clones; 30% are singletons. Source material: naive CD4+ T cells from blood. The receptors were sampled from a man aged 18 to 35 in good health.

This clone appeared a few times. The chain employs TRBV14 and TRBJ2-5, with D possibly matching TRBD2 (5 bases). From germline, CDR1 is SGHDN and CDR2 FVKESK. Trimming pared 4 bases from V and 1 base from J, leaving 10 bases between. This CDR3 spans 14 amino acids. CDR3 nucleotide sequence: TGTGCCAGCAGCCCCCTGGGAGCCCAAGAGACCCAGTACTTC. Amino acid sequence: CASSPLGAQETQYF.

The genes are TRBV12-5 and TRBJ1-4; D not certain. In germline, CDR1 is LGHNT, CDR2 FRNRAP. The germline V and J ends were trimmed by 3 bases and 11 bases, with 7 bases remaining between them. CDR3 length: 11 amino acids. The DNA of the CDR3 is TGTGCTAGTGGTTTAAGGGATAAACTGTTTTTT. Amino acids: CASGLRDKLFF.

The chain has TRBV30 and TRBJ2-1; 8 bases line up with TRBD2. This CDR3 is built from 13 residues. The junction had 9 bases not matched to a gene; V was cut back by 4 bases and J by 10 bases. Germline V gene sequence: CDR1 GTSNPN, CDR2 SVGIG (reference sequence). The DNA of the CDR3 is TGTGCCTGGATTCCACTAGCGGCCCGGGAGCAGTTCTTC. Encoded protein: CAWIPLAAREQFF.

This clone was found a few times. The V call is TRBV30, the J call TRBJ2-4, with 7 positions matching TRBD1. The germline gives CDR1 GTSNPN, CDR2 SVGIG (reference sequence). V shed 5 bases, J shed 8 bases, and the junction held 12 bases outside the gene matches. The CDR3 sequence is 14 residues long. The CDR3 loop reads CAWSYRGGVYIQYF. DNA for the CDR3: TGTGCCTGGTCGTACAGGGGTGGAGTGTACATTCAGTACTTC.

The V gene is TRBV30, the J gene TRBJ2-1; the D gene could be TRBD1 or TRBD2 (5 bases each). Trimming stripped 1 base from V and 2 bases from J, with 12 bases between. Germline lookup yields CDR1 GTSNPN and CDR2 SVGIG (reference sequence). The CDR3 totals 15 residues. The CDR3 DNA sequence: TGTGCCTGGAGTGCCGGGACCACGCCCTACAATGAGCAGTTCTTC. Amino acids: CAWSAGTTPYNEQFF. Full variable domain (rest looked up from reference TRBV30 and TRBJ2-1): SQTIHQWPATLVQPVGSPLSLECTVEGTSNPNLYWYRQAAGRGLQLLFYSVGIGQISSEVPQNLSASRPQDRQFILSSKKLLLSDSGFYLCAWSAGTTPYNEQFFGPGTRLTVL.

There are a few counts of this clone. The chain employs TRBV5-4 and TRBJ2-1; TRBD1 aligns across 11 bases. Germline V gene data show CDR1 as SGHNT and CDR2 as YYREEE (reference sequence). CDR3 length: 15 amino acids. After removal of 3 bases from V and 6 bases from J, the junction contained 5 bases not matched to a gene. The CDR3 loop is CASSSSGTGGNEQFF. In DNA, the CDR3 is TGTGCCAGCAGCTCCTCCGGGACAGGGGGCAATGAGCAGTTCTTC.

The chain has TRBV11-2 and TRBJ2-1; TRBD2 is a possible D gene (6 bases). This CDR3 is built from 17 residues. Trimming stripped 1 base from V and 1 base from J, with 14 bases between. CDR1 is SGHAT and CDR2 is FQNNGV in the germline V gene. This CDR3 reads CASSLGASALSYNEQFF. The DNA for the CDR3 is TGTGCCAGCAGCTTAGGGGCTAGCGCCCTATCCTACAATGAGCAGTTCTTC. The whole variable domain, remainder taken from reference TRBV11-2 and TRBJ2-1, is EAGVAQSPRYKIIEKRQSVAFWCNPISGHATLYWYQQILGQGPKLLIQFQNNGVVDDSQLPKDRFSAERLKGVDSTLKIQPAKLEDSAVYLCASSLGASALSYNEQFFGPGTRLTVL.

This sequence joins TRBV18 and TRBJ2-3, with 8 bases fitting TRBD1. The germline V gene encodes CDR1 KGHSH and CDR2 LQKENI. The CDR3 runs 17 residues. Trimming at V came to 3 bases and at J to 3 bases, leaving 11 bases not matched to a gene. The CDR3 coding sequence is TGTGCCAGCTCACCCACAGCCGGGACAGGAACAACAGATACGCAGTATTTT. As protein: CASSPTAGTGTTDTQYF.

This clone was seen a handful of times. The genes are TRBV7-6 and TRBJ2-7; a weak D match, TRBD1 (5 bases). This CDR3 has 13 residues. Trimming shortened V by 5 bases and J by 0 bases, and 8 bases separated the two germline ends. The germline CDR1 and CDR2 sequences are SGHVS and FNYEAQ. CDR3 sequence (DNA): TGTGCCAGCAGCGGGCAGGGCTCCTACGAGCAGTACTTC. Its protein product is CASSGQGSYEQYF.

The CDR3 DNA reads TGTGCCAGCAGTTACTCGCAGGGTTTGCCGACTGGCTACACCTTC. Amino acids: CASSYSQGLPTGYTF. The V call is TRBV6-6, the J call TRBJ1-2; TRBD1 is a possible D gene (5 bases). Trimming took off 0 bases at V and 7 bases at J, with 15 bases between the two ends. Germline loops: CDR1 MNHNY, CDR2 SVGAGI (reference sequence). The CDR3 has 15 residues.

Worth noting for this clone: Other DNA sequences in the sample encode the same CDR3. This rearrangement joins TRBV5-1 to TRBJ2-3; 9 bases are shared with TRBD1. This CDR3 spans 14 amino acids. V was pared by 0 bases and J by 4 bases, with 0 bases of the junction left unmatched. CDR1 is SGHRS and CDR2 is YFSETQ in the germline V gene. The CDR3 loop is CASSLGQGADTQYF. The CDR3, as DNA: TGCGCCAGCAGCTTGGGACAGGGGGCAGATACGCAGTATTTT.

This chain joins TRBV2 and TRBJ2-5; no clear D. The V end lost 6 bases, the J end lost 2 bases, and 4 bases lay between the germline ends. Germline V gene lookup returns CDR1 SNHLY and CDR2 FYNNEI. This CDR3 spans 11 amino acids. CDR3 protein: CASSRQETQYF. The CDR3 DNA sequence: TGTGCCAGCAGCCGGCAAGAGACCCAGTACTTC.

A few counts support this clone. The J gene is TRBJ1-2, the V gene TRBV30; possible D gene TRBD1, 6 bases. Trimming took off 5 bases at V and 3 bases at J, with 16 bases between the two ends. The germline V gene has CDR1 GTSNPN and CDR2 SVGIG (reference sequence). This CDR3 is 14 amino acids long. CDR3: CAWEQGEGHYGYTF. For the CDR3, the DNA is TGTGCCTGGGAACAGGGAGAGGGGCACTATGGCTACACCTTC.

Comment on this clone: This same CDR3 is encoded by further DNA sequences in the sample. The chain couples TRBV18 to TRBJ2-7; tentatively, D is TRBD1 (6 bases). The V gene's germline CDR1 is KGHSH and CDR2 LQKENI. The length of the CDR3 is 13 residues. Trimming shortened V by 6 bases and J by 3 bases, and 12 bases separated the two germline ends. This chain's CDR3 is CASSPGQNYEQYF. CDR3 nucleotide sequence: TGTGCCAGCTCGCCGGGACAAAACTACGAGCAGTACTTC.

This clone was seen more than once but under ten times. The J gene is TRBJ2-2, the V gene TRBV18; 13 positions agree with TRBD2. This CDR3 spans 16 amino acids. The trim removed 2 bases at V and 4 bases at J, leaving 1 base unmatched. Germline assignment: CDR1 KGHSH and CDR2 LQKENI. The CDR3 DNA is TGTGCCAGCTCACCAGGACTAGCGGGAGCCACCGGGGAGCTGTTTTTT. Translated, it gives CASSPGLAGATGELFF.

CDR3 protein: CATSRDWPGTTVEFYEQYF. CDR3 bases: TGTGCCACCAGCAGAGATTGGCCCGGGACGACCGTCGAATTCTACGAGCAGTACTTC. The chain combines TRBV15 with TRBJ2-7, with D tentatively TRBD1 or TRBD2 (5 bases each). Trimming shortened V by 0 bases and J by 3 bases, and 24 bases separated the two germline ends. CDR3 length: 19 residues. The V gene's germline CDR1 is LNHNV and CDR2 YYDKDF (reference sequence).

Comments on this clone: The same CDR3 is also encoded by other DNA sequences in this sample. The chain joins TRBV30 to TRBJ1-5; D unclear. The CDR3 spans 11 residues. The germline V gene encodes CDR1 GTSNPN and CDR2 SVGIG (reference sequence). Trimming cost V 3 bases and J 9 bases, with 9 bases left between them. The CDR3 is CAWSEGGPQHF. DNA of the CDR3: TGTGCCTGGAGCGAGGGTGGGCCCCAGCATTTT.

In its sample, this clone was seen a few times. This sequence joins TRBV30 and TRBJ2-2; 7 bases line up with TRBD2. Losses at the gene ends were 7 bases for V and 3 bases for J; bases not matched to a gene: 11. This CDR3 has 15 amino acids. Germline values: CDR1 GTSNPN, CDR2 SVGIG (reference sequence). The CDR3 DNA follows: TGTGCCTCCCCGGTGGTCGCGGGAGACACCGGGGAGCTGTTTTTT. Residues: CASPVVAGDTGELFF.

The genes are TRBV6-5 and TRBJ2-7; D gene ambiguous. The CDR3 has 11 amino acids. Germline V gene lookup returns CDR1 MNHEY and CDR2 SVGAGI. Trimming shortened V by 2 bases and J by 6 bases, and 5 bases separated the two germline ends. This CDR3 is CASSYVGEQYF. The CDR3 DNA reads TGTGCCAGCAGTTACGTCGGCGAGCAGTACTTC.

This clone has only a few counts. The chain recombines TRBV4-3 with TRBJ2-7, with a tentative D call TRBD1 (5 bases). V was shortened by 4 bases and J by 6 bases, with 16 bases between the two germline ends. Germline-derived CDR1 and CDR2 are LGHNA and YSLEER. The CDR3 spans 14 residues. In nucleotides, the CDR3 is TGCGCCAGCAGCCCCCACCGGACATTCAGCGAGCAGTACTTC. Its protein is CASSPHRTFSEQYF.

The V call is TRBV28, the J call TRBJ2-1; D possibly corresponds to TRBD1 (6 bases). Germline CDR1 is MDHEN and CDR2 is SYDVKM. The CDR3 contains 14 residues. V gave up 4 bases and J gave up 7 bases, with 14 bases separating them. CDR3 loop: CASSSLSQGNEQFF. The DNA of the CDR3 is TGTGCCAGCAGTTCGTTAAGTCAGGGGAATGAGCAGTTCTTC.

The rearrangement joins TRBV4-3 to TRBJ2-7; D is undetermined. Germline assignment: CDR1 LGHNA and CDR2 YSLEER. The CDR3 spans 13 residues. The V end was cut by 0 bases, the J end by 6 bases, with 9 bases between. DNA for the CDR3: TGCGCCAGCAGCCAAGATTGGACGGGCGAGCAGTACTTC. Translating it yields CASSQDWTGEQYF.

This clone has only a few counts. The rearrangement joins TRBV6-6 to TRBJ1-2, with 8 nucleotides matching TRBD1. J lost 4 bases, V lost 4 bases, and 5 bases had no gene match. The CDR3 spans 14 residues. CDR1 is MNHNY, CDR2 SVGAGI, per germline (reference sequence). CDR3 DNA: TGTGCCAGCAGTTCCGGGACAGGCAGCTATGGCTACACCTTC. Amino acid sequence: CASSSGTGSYGYTF.

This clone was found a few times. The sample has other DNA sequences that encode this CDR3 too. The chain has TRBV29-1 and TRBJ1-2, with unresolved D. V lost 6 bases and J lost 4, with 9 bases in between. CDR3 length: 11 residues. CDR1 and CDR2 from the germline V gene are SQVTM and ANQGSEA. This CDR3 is CSVRTGYGYTF. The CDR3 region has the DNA TGCAGCGTGCGGACGGGCTATGGCTACACCTTC.

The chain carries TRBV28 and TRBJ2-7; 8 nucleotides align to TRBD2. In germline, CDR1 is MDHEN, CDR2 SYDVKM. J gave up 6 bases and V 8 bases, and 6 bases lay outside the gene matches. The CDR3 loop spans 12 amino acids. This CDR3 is CASSFGTSEQYF. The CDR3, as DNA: TGTGCCAGCTCCTTCGGGACTAGCGAGCAGTACTTC.